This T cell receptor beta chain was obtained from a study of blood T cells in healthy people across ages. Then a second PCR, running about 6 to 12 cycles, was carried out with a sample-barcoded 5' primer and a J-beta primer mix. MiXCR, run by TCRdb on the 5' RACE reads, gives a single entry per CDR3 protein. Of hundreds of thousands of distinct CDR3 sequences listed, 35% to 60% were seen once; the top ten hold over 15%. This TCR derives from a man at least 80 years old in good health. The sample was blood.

Here the CDR3 reads CSARTLGGDTQYF. The CDR3 DNA follows: TGCAGTGCTAGAACTCTGGGGGGAGATACGCAGTATTTT. The genes are TRBV20-1 and TRBJ2-3; possible D gene TRBD2, 6 bases. V lost 2 bases to trimming and J lost 5 bases, with 11 bases between them. This CDR3 has 13 residues. CDR1 DFQATT and CDR2 SNEGSKA come from the germline V gene (reference sequence).